A single sample is the source of the 10 T cell receptor beta chains below, sequenced in a study of regulatory T cells in long-lasting Graves disease. As for time point: persistent/refractory GD, antithyroid drugs over 5 years with positive TRAb. PBMC RNA was the source of the TCR library. Arm-PCR of CDR3 regions and iRepertoire HTBI primers were used to build TCR beta libraries. TCRdb reprocessed the multiplex PCR reads via MiXCR and lists one record per CDR3 protein. The sample records 350,000 to 450,000 distinct CDR3 sequences, roughly a fifth being singletons. Sequences were derived from peripheral blood mononuclear cells (PBMCs), sampled when the disease was refractory, from a patient treated with antithyroid drugs. The receptors come from a female donor with Graves disease.

The chain links TRBV28 to TRBJ1-3, with D uncertain. The V end lost 3 bases, the J end lost 1 base, and 10 bases lay between the germline ends. Germline lookup yields CDR1 MDHEN and CDR2 SYDVKM. This CDR3 is 15 amino acids long. In DNA form, the CDR3 reads TGTGCCAGCAGTTTGACTGGACCTTCTGGAAACACCATATATTTT. Translated, it gives CASSLTGPSGNTIYF.

This clonotype has a count of ten or more. The chain is built from TRBV14 and TRBJ2-7; D remains unclear. Deletions cut 1 base from V and 0 bases from J, with 7 bases between. This CDR3 spans 14 amino acids. CDR1 SGHDN and CDR2 FVKESK come from the germline V gene. The CDR3 sequence is CASSQVASSYEQYF. CDR3 sequence (DNA): TGTGCCAGCAGCCAAGTGGCCTCCTCCTACGAGCAGTACTTC.

The chain recombines TRBV11-2 with TRBJ1-5; 12 nucleotides align to TRBD1. Germline lookup yields CDR1 SGHAT and CDR2 FQNNGV. The CDR3 loop spans 17 amino acids. V was clipped by 1 base and J by 6 bases; unmatched bases: 7. CDR3 DNA: TGTGCCAGCAGCTTAGGCGGGACAGGGGGCTCTAGTCAGCCCCAGCATTTT. This encodes CASSLGGTGGSSQPQHF.

This clonotype occurred many times. The V gene is TRBV20-1, the J gene TRBJ2-5; no firm D call. The germline CDR1 and CDR2 sequences are DFQATT and SNEGSKA (reference sequence). There are 15 residues in the CDR3. V lost 3 bases to trimming and J lost 4 bases, with 18 bases between them. DNA for the CDR3: TGCAGTGCTAGGACTGGGGTCTTTGGCCGAGAGACCCAGTACTTC. Protein product: CSARTGVFGRETQYF.

This clonotype was counted at least ten times. The J gene is TRBJ2-4, the V gene TRBV28; D remains unclear. The V and J ends lost 6 bases and 10 bases respectively, with 19 bases between them. Per the germline V gene, CDR1 is MDHEN and CDR2 is SYDVKM. This CDR3 is built from 14 residues. This CDR3 reads CASSSWTALGIQYF. As DNA, the CDR3 is TGTGCCAGCAGCTCATGGACCGCTCTCGGGATTCAGTACTTC. The full variable domain, in which reference TRBV28 and TRBJ2-4 provide the parts outside the CDR3, is DVKVTQSSRYLVKRTGEKVFLECVQDMDHENMFWYRQDPGLGLRLIYFSYDVKMKEKGDIPEGYSVSREKKERFSLILESASTNQTSMYLCASSSWTALGIQYFGAGTRLSVL.

The table lists this clonotype with many counts. The chain combines TRBV6-1 with TRBJ2-7; tentatively, D is TRBD1 (6 bases). This CDR3 is built from 13 residues. The V gene lost 8 bases and the J gene lost 0 bases, with 11 bases spanning the gap. Germline V gene sequence: CDR1 MNHNS, CDR2 SASEGT. The DNA for the CDR3 is TGTGCCAGCTCGGACAGCTACTCCTACGAGCAGTACTTC. It specifies CASSDSYSYEQYF.

The chain recombines TRBV7-9 with TRBJ2-7, with D possibly being TRBD1 or TRBD2 (5 bases each). The CDR3 contains 13 residues. Germline loops: CDR1 SEHNR, CDR2 FQNEAQ (reference sequence). The V end lost 5 bases, the J end lost 2 bases, and 10 bases lay between the germline ends. CDR3 bases: TGTGCCAGCAGCCCCCGGGACGCCTACGAGCAGTACTTC. Residues: CASSPRDAYEQYF.

The rearrangement uses TRBV18 and TRBJ1-1; unclear D gene. The CDR3 covers 13 residues. The germline gives CDR1 KGHSH, CDR2 LQKENI. The V and J ends lost 0 bases and 2 bases respectively, with 4 bases between them. This CDR3 is CASSPPYNTEAFF. The CDR3 nucleotides are TGTGCCAGCTCACCACCGTACAACACTGAAGCTTTCTTT.

This clonotype was seen a handful of times. The chain has TRBV20-1 and TRBJ2-5, with a tentative D call TRBD2 (6 bases). This CDR3 comprises 14 residues. V was trimmed by 3 bases and J by 4 bases, leaving 15 bases between them. Per germline, CDR1 DFQATT and CDR2 SNEGSKA (reference sequence). The CDR3 bases are TGCAGTGCTAGGGAGGGAAGGGGCGCAGAGACCCAGTACTTC. This sequence encodes CSAREGRGAETQYF.

This chain connects TRBV5-1 to TRBJ2-5, with D possibly being TRBD1 (6 bases). Trimming removed 4 bases from V and 5 bases from J, with 15 bases in between. In germline, CDR1 is SGHRS, CDR2 YFSETQ. The CDR3 spans 14 residues. The CDR3 DNA follows: TGCGCCAGCAGCCGGGGCAGGGGCGCGGAGACCCAGTACTTC. The encoded protein is CASSRGRGAETQYF. Full variable domain (rest looked up from reference TRBV5-1 and TRBJ2-5): KAGVTQTPRYLIKTRGQQVTLSCSPISGHRSVSWYQQTPGQGLQFLFEYFSETQRNKGNFPGRFSGRQFSNSRSEMNVSTLELGDSALYLCASSRGRGAETQYFGPGTRLLVL.